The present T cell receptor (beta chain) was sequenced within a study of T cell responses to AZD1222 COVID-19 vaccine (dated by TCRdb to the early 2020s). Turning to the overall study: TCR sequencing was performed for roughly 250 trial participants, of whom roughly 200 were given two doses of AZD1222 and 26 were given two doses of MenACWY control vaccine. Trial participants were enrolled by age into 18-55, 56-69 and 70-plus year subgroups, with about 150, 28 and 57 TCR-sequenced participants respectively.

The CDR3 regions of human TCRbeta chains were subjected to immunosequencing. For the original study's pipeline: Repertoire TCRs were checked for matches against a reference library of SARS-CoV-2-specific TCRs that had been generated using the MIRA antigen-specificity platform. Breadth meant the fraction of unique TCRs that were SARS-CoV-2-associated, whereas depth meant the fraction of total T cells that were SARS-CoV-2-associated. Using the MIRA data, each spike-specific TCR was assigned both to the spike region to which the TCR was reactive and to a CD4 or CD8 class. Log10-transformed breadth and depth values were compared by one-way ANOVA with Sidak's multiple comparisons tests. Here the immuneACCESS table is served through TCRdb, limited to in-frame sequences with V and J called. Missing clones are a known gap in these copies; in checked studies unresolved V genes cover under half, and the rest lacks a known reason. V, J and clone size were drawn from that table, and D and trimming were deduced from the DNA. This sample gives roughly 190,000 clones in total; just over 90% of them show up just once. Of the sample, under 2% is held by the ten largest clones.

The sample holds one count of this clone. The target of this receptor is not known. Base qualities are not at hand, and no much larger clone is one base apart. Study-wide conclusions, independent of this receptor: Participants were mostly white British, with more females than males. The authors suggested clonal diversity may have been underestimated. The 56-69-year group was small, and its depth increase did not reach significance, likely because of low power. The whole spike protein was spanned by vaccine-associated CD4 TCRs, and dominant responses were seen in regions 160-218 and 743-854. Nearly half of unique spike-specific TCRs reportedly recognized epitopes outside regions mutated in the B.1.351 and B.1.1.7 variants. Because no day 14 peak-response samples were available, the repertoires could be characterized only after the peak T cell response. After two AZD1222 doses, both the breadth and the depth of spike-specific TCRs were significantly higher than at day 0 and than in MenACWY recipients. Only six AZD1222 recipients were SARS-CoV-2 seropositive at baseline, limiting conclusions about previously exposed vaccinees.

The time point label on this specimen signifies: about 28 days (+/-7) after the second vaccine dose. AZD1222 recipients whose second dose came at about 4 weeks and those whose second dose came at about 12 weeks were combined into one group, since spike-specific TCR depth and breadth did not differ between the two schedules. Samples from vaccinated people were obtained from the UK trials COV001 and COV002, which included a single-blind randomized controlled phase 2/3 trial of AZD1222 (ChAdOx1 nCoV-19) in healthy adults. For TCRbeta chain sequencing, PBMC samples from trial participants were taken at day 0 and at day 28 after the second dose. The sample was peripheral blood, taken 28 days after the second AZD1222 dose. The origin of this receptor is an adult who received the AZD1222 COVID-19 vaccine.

The CDR3: CASRAGQQNTEAFF. The DNA sequence follows: TGTGCCAGCAGGGCGGGACAGCAGAACACTGAAGCTTTCTTT. The receptor chain draws on TRBV6-5 and TRBJ1-1; 7 bases in the middle match TRBD1. The germline V gene yields MNHEY for CDR1 and SVGAGI for CDR2. The cysteine opens and the phenylalanine closes a CDR3 of 14 amino acids. The CDR3 DNA has 42 bases and is translated from base 1. V loses 6 bases at its end and J loses 1 base; junction bases beyond the gene matches: 5.